This T cell receptor beta chain emerged from a study of CD8 T cells in Susac syndrome. This clonotype was counted a few times. The authors carried out high-throughput sequencing of TCR beta. They applied it to CD8+ and CD4+ T cells obtained from blood. Random hexamers were used to reverse transcribe the RNA input (about 0.5 to 1 ug). An immunoSEQ multiplex PCR generated amplified TCR beta CDR3 products spanning 54 Vbeta and 13 Jbeta. Via MiXCR, TCRdb re-called the immunoSEQ multiplex PCR reads, giving one row per CDR3 protein. The top ten clones hold 0.14% to 0.15% of a sample with 150,000 to 190,000 distinct CDR3 sequences, over 95% of them seen once. Germline lookup yields CDR1 MNHEY and CDR2 SVGAGI. V dropped 6 bases and J dropped 3; count of bases not matched to a gene: 1. The CDR3 totals 12 residues.

Sequenced input: CD8+ T cells from PBMCs. V gene TRBV6-5 combines with J gene TRBJ2-5, with 7 bases matching TRBD2. The sequence was collected from a human donor with multiple sclerosis. CDR3 in amino acids: CASSRGEETQYF. In DNA form, the CDR3 reads TGTGCCAGCAGCCGGGGGGAAGAGACCCAGTACTTC.